What follows are 20 T cell receptor beta chains derived from one specimen sequenced in a study of T cells in Graves' hyperthyroidism and ophthalmopathy. Amplification targeted TCR beta CDR3 regions from RNA transcripts. Carried out on the TCR CDR3, a first-round RT-PCR used the HTBI primer set. TCRdb processed the multiplex PCR reads anew with MiXCR; each CDR3 protein has one entry. The sample has about 560,000 distinct CDR3 sequences, approximately 15% seen once. Sequenced sample: blood. The receptors were sampled from a woman under 30 with Graves' hyperthyroidism.

The chain recombines TRBV29-1 with TRBJ2-1; D could derive from TRBD1 or TRBD2 (5 bases each). The CDR3 contains 12 residues. From germline, CDR1 is SQVTM and CDR2 ANQGSEA. V was cut by 3 bases and J by 9 bases, with 12 bases left in between. CDR3: CSVEGPGGEQFF. The CDR3 bases are TGCAGCGTTGAGGGACCTGGAGGTGAGCAGTTCTTC.

V usage is TRBV12-3 or TRBV12-4 and J usage is TRBJ1-1; D remains unclear. Trimming shortened V by 2 bases and J by 7 bases, and 8 bases separated the two germline ends. The CDR3 contains 12 residues. The CDR3 region is CASSLIQLEAFF. The CDR3 bases are TGTGCCAGCAGTTTAATCCAACTTGAAGCTTTCTTT.

This clonotype was counted only a few times. V usage is TRBV6-5 and J usage is TRBJ2-1, with D maybe TRBD1 (5 bases). Between the trimmed V and J ends, which lost 0 bases and 4 bases, there was a span of 10 bases. The CDR3 spans 15 residues. The V gene's germline CDR1 is MNHEY and CDR2 SVGAGI. The CDR3 DNA is TGTGCCAGCAGTTACTCCACGCAGGGATACAATGAGCAGTTCTTC. It codes for CASSYSTQGYNEQFF.

This clonotype has a handful of counts. This chain connects TRBV29-1 to TRBJ1-5; unclear D gene. The CDR3 extends over 15 amino acids. V was clipped by 2 bases and J by 0 bases, with 11 bases between them. Germline assignment: CDR1 SQVTM and CDR2 ANQGSEA. The DNA for the CDR3 is TGCAGCGTTGAACAGGCCTTTAATAGCAATCAGCCCCAGCATTTT. It encodes CSVEQAFNSNQPQHF.

The chain has TRBV9 and TRBJ1-2; TRBD1 matches 10 bases. The CDR3 totals 14 residues. The junction had 2 bases not matched to a gene; V was cut back by 3 bases and J by 3 bases. Germline loops: CDR1 SGDLS, CDR2 YYNGEE. The CDR3 spells CASSEGTGDYGYTF. The DNA of the CDR3 is TGTGCCAGCAGCGAGGGGACAGGGGACTATGGCTACACCTTC.

This clonotype was found a few times. The V call is TRBV6-6, the J call TRBJ2-7; 10 bases align to TRBD2. Germline trimming cut 0 bases from V and 7 bases from J; bases unmatched to any gene: 15. The CDR3 has 18 amino acids. Germline CDR1 is MNHNY and CDR2 is SVGAGI (reference sequence). CDR3 nucleotide sequence: TGTGCCAGCAGTTACTCACCCTTCAGCGGGAGGGCCATGGGAGAGCAGTACTTC. As protein: CASSYSPFSGRAMGEQYF.

This clonotype appeared a few times. The chain joins TRBV7-9 to TRBJ1-3; no firm D call. V was trimmed by 5 bases and J by 2 bases, leaving 13 bases between them. Germline V gene data show CDR1 as SEHNR and CDR2 as FQNEAQ (reference sequence). The CDR3 consists of 15 residues. DNA for the CDR3: TGTGCCAGCAGCCCTGGCCAGACTCCTGGAAACACCATATATTTT. Translating gives CASSPGQTPGNTIYF.

The rearrangement links TRBV25-1 to TRBJ2-5, with D unclear. The CDR3 has 15 residues. Germline lookup yields CDR1 MGHDK and CDR2 SYGVNS. V dropped 1 base and J dropped 1 base, with 10 bases sitting between them. The CDR3 region has the DNA TGTGCCAGCAGTGAATCAGGAATGATCCAAGAGACCCAGTACTTC. This translates into CASSESGMIQETQYF.

This clonotype occurred many times. The V gene is TRBV5-5, the J gene TRBJ2-5; 9 nucleotides line up with TRBD1. CDR3 length: 16 amino acids. After removal of 0 bases from V and 5 bases from J, the junction contained 8 bases not matched to a gene. In germline, CDR1 is SGHKS, CDR2 YYEKEE (reference sequence). The CDR3 DNA sequence: TGTGCCAGCAGCTTGGGGGGGCCCGGGACAGGGGAGACCCAGTACTTC. Protein product: CASSLGGPGTGETQYF. The entire variable domain, with the rest obtained from reference TRBV5-5 and TRBJ2-5, is as follows: DAGVTQSPTHLIKTRGQQVTLRCSPISGHKSVSWYQQVLGQGPQFIFQYYEKEERGRGNFPDRFSARQFPNYSSELNVNALLLGDSALYLCASSLGGPGTGETQYFGPGTRLLVL.

This clonotype was counted between two and nine times. V gene TRBV24-1 combines with J gene TRBJ2-5, with unresolved D. Trimming stripped 6 bases from V and 5 bases from J, with 12 bases between. CDR3 size: 13 residues. The V gene's germline CDR1 is KGHDR and CDR2 SFDVKD. CDR3 sequence: CATSLEVGETQYF. The DNA of the CDR3 is TGTGCCACCAGTCTAGAAGTAGGTGAGACCCAGTACTTC.

This clonotype was counted at least ten times. DNA of the CDR3: TGTGCCAGCAGCTCCGAGGGACTAGCGGGAAGGTACGAGCAGTACTTC. It codes for CASSSEGLAGRYEQYF. V gene TRBV5-6 combines with J gene TRBJ2-7, with 13 nucleotides matching TRBD2. The V gene's germline CDR1 is SGHDT and CDR2 YYEEEE. The CDR3 sequence is 16 residues long. Trimming took 3 bases from V and 4 from J; bases not matched to a gene: 7.

This clonotype was detected many times. This chain joins TRBV20-1 and TRBJ2-1; possibly TRBD2 for D (6 bases). Trimming took off 4 bases at V and 7 bases at J, with 11 bases between the two ends. Germline loops: CDR1 DFQATT, CDR2 SNEGSKA (reference sequence). The length of the CDR3 is 12 residues. The chain's CDR3 is CSAMGGVNEQFF. DNA of the CDR3: TGCAGTGCTATGGGCGGGGTAAATGAGCAGTTCTTC.

This clonotype occurred a few times. The chain recombines TRBV4-3 with TRBJ1-6; D remains ambiguous. The ends were cut back, 1 base at V and 0 bases at J, with 16 bases in the middle. CDR1 is LGHNA and CDR2 is YSLEER in the germline V gene. The CDR3 contains 19 residues. In nucleotides, the CDR3 is TGCGCCAGCAGCCAAGGTGACGGAATCGTTAGCTCCTATAATTCACCCCTCCACTTT. Its protein product is CASSQGDGIVSSYNSPLHF.

This clonotype was counted ten times or more. The V and J genes are TRBV10-3 and TRBJ2-1; 8 bases agree with TRBD1. Germline values: CDR1 ENHRY, CDR2 SYGVKD. The CDR3 extends over 18 amino acids. V gave up 6 bases and J gave up 4 bases; unmatched junction bases: 17. The CDR3 region has the DNA TGTGCCATCAGGGACGGACAGGGTCAGACTGTCGGGTACAATGAGCAGTTCTTC. Its translation: CAIRDGQGQTVGYNEQFF.

This clonotype was detected many times. The chain is built from TRBV7-2 and TRBJ1-5, with 7 bases fitting TRBD1. Germline CDR1 is SGHTA and CDR2 is FQGNSA. The CDR3 is 14 amino acids. J lost 2 bases, V lost 5 bases, and 3 bases had no gene match. As DNA, the CDR3 is TGTGCCAGCAGCCCCACAGGGGGCAATCAGCCCCAGCATTTT. This gives the protein CASSPTGGNQPQHF.

The chain uses TRBV29-1 and TRBJ2-2, with D possibly being TRBD1 or TRBD2 (6 bases each). CDR1 and CDR2 from the germline V gene are SQVTM and ANQGSEA. The V end was cut by 2 bases, the J end by 5 bases, with 9 bases between. The CDR3 is 13 amino acids. DNA of the CDR3: TGCAGCGTTGAAACAGGGAGGACCGGGGAGCTGTTTTTT. It yields the protein CSVETGRTGELFF.

About this clonotype: This sequence may be a read error, since a much larger clone differs from it by one base. The rearrangement uses TRBV20-1 and TRBJ2-1; no clear D gene. This CDR3 comprises 14 residues. Germline CDR1 and CDR2: DFQATT and SNEGSKA (reference sequence). The CDR3 loop is CSARGTSSYYEQFF. The CDR3 nucleotides read TGCAGTGCTAGAGGAACAAGCTCCTACTATGAGCAGTTCTTC.

Notes on this clonotype: A much larger clone lies one base from this, so it may be a read error. The CDR3, as DNA: TGTGCCACCGCAGGGTTTCCCTACAATGAGCAGTACTTC. This translates into CATAGFPYNEQYF. This chain links TRBV2 with TRBJ2-1, with TRBD1 as a possible D gene (5 bases). The closer fit of TRBJ2-7 to the DNA end suggests the J call may be wrong. Germline loops: CDR1 SNHLY, CDR2 FYNNEI. This CDR3 comprises 13 residues.

For this clonotype: Sequence at one end of the junction differs from germline and may be a read error. The chain has TRBV29-1 and TRBJ2-5; D gene unclear. Germline CDR1 SQVTM, CDR2 ANQGSEA. This CDR3 region has 11 residues. The CDR3 sequence: CSVEVAETQYF. CDR3 bases: TGCAGCGTGGAAGTGGCAGAGACCCAGTACTTC. Full variable domain (outside the CDR3, taken from reference TRBV29-1 and TRBJ2-5): SAVISQKPSRDICQRGTSLTIQCQVDSQVTMMFWYRQQPGQSLTLIATANQGSEATYESGFVIDKFPISRPNLTFSTLTVSNMSPEDSSIYLCSVEVAETQYFGPGTRLLVL.

This clonotype was found many times. This chain joins TRBV7-9 and TRBJ1-5, with TRBD1 matching over 7 bases. CDR3 length equals 15 residues. V shed 5 bases and J 4 bases; nucleotides not matched to a gene: 8. CDR1 and CDR2 (germline): SEHNR, FQNEAQ (reference sequence). CDR3 bases: TGTGCCAGCAGCACAACAGGGGTTGCGAATCAGCCCCAGCATTTT. Its translation is CASSTTGVANQPQHF.